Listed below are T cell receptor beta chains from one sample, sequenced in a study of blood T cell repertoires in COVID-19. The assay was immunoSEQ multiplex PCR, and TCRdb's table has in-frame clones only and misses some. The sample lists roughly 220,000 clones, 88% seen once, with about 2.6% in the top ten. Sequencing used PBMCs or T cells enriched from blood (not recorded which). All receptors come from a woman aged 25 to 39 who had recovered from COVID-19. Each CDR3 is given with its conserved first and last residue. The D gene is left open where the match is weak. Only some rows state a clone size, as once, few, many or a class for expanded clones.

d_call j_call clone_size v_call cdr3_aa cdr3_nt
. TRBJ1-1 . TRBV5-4 CATHGTPRATEAFF TGTGCCACCCATGGGACACCTCGAGCCACTGAAGCTTTCTTT
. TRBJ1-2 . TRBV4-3 CASSQGHTGDYGYTF TGCGCCAGCAGCCAAGGACACACCGGGGACTATGGCTACACCTTC
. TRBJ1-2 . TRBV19 CATRAGEDGYTF TGTGCCACCCGGGCGGGGGAGGATGGCTACACCTTC
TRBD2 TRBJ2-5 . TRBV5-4 CASSVSGAQTQYF TGTGCCAGCAGCGTCAGCGGGGCGCAGACCCAGTACTTC
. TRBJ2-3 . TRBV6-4 CASTQGDTQYF TGTGCCAGCACCCAGGGGGATACGCAGTATTTT
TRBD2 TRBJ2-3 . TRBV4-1 CASSQPTSGGSDTQYF TGCGCCAGCAGCCAACCGACTAGCGGGGGCTCAGATACGCAGTATTTT
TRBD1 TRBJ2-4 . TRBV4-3 CASSRYRTGWTVTSKNIQYF TGCGCCAGCAGCCGATACCGGACAGGTTGGACCGTGACCTCCAAAAACATTCAGTACTTC
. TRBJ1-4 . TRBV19 CASSIRTVREKLFF TGTGCCAGTAGTATAAGAACGGTGCGTGAAAAACTGTTTTTT
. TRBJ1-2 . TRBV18 CASSPSGNYGYTF TGTGCCAGCTCACCATCAGGGAACTATGGCTACACCTTC
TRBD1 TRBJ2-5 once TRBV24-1 CATSVVNTGTGEETQYF TGTGCCACCAGTGTTGTCAATACCGGGACAGGGGAAGAGACCCAGTACTTC
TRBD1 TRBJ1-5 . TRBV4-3 CASSQEPGQGSNQPQHF TGCGCCAGCAGCCAAGAACCGGGACAGGGCAGCAATCAGCCCCAGCATTTT
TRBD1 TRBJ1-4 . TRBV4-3 CASSQTGTDQNEKLFF TGCGCCAGCAGCCAGACAGGGACGGACCAAAATGAAAAACTGTTTTTT
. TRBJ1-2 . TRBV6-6 CASSYSNVGTGRGYTF TGTGCCAGCAGTTACTCGAACGTTGGAACAGGGCGAGGCTACACCTTC
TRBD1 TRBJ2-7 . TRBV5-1 CASSLGTGGANYEQYF TGCGCCAGCAGCTTGGGGACAGGGGGCGCGAACTACGAGCAGTACTTC
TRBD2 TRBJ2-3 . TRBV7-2 CASSHTTSGGTDTQYF TGTGCCAGCAGCCATACTACTAGCGGGGGAACAGATACGCAGTATTTT
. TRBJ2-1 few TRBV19 CASSISSYNEQFF TGTGCCAGTAGTATCAGCTCCTACAATGAGCAGTTCTTC
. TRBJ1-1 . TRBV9 CASSVRGGEAFF TGTGCCAGCAGCGTAAGGGGTGGTGAAGCTTTCTTT
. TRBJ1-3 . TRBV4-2 CASSRGVGGTENTIYF TGTGCCAGCAGCCGAGGCGTCGGGGGTACGGAAAACACCATATATTTT
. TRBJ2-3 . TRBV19 CASSIFQGNTDTQYF TGTGCCAGTAGTATATTTCAGGGGAACACAGATACGCAGTATTTT
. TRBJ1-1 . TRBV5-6 CASSRGRGATEAFF TGTGCCAGCAGCCGAGGTCGGGGGGCGACTGAAGCTTTCTTT
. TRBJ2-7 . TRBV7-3 CASSLNGGLPYEQYF TGTGCCAGCAGCTTAAACGGAGGGCTACCCTACGAGCAGTACTTC
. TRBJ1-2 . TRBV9 CASSVDPTVNYGYTF TGTGCCAGCAGCGTCGACCCGACAGTTAACTATGGCTACACCTTC
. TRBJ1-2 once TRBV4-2 CASSFPGLIYGYTF TGTGCCAGCAGCTTCCCGGGACTGATTTATGGCTACACCTTC
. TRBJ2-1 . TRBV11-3 CASSLPGSSYNEQFF TGTGCCAGCAGCTTACCTGGGAGCTCCTACAATGAGCAGTTCTTC
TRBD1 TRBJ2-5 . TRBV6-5 CASSTTGGWETQYF TGTGCCAGCAGTACGACAGGGGGCTGGGAGACCCAGTACTTC
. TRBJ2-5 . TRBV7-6 CASSGTGTLEAQYF TGTGCCAGCAGCGGAACCGGGACACTCGAGGCCCAGTACTTC
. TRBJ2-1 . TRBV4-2 CASSQDPYWSFNNEQFF TGTGCCAGCAGCCAAGACCCCTACTGGTCTTTTAACAATGAGCAGTTCTTC
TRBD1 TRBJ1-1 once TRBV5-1 CASISGTENTEAFF TGCGCCAGCATTTCCGGGACAGAGAACACTGAAGCTTTCTTT
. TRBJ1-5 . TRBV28 CASSLGRGNQPQHF TGTGCCAGCAGTTTGGGCAGGGGCAATCAGCCCCAGCATTTT
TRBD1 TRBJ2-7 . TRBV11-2 CASSLGQGRAYEQYF TGTGCCAGCAGCTTAGGACAGGGGCGGGCCTACGAGCAGTACTTC
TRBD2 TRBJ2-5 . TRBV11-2 CASSLTLPTSGGGGETQYF TGTGCCAGCAGCCTAACCCTGCCGACTAGCGGGGGCGGGGGTGAGACCCAGTACTTC